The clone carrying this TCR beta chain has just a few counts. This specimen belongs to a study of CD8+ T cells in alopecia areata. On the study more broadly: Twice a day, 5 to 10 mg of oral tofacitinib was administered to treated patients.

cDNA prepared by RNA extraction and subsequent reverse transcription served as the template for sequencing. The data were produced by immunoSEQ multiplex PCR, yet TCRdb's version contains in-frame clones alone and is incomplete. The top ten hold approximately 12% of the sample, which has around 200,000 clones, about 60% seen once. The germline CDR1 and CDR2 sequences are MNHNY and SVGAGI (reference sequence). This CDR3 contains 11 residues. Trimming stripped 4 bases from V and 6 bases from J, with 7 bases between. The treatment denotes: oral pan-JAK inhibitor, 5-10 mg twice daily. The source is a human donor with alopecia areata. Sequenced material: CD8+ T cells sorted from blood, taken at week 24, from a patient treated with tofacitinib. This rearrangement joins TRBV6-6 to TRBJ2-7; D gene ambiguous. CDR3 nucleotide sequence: TGTGCCAGCAGTTTTACGACCGAGCAGTACTTC. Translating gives CASSFTTEQYF.